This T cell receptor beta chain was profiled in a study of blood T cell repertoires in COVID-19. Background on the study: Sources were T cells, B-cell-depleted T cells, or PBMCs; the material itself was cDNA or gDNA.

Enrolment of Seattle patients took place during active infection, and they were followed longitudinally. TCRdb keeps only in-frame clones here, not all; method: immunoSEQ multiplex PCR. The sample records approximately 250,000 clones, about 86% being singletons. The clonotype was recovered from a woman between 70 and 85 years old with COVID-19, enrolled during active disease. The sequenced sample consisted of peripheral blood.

The CDR3 DNA follows: TGTGCCAGCAACTCCCCCGGGGACAAGTCAACTTTCTTT. It yields the protein CASNSPGDKSTFF. V gene TRBV28 combines with J gene TRBJ1-1; TRBD1 is a possible D gene (6 bases). The germline V gene encodes CDR1 MDHEN and CDR2 SYDVKM. This CDR3 contains 13 residues. V lost 7 bases to trimming and J lost 12 bases, with 21 bases between them.